The 25 T cell receptor beta chains listed next were all sequenced from one sample in a study of OX40 agonist ivuxolimab in advanced cancers. Data came from immunoSEQ multiplex PCR; TCRdb stores just in-frame clones and leaves some out. The table lists roughly 53,000 clones, less than 90% of them singletons. The source material was CD4+ or CD8+ T cells sorted from blood, sampled in a trial of the OX40 agonist ivuxolimab. These receptors were taken from an adult with an advanced solid tumor such as melanoma, head and neck, liver or kidney cancer.

CDR3 sequence: CASSRSSGGTYYEQYF. DNA for the CDR3: TGTGCCAGCAGCCGGTCATCCGGCGGGACGTACTACGAGCAGTACTTC. The gene calls are TRBV11-2 and TRBJ2-7; maybe TRBD2 (6 bases). The length of the CDR3 is 16 residues. Germline CDR1 and CDR2: SGHAT and FQNNGV. The V end lost 5 bases, the J end lost 3 bases, and 20 bases lay between the germline ends.

The gene calls are TRBV19 and TRBJ1-4; D is unresolved. This CDR3 contains 11 residues. Germline V gene lookup returns CDR1 LNHDA and CDR2 SQIVND (reference sequence). V was pared by 8 bases and J by 7 bases, with 8 bases between. The CDR3 here is CASRVAEKLFF. The CDR3, as DNA: TGTGCCAGTCGGGTGGCTGAAAAACTGTTTTTT.

This chain connects TRBV5-6 to TRBJ1-2, with D perhaps TRBD1 (6 bases). This CDR3 spans 15 amino acids. CDR1 is SGHDT, CDR2 YYEEEE, per germline. Trimming took 2 bases from V and 3 from J, leaving 14 bases between them. The CDR3 nucleotides read TGTGCCAGCAGCTTAGACAGGTGGGGCCACTATGGCTACACCTTC. Translating gives CASSLDRWGHYGYTF.

V is TRBV7-2 and J is TRBJ1-2; 8 nucleotides agree with TRBD1. Trimming removed 6 bases from V and 3 bases from J; junction bases left unmatched: 9. The CDR3 is 15 residues long. Germline assignment: CDR1 SGHTA and CDR2 FQGNSA. The CDR3 DNA follows: TGTGCCAGCAGGTTCGACAGGGGTCGGGACTATGGCTACACCTTC. Protein product: CASRFDRGRDYGYTF.

The gene calls are TRBV4-3 and TRBJ2-5; D ambiguous. The J call may not be correct, given that the DNA end is closer to TRBJ2-7. Per germline, CDR1 LGHNA and CDR2 YSLEER. The CDR3 covers 13 residues. CDR3 in DNA: TGCGCCAGCAGCCAAGCCAGAGGCCTCGAGCAGTACTTC. This gives the protein CASSQARGLEQYF.

The chain couples TRBV5-1 to TRBJ2-1; 8 bases fit TRBD2. The CDR3 contains 13 residues. Germline CDR1 reads SGHRS; CDR2 reads YFSETQ. Germline trimming cut 6 bases from V and 6 bases from J; bases unmatched to any gene: 5. As DNA, the CDR3 is TGCGCCAGCAAAGGACTAGCTCGCAATGAGCAGTTCTTC. Protein sequence: CASKGLARNEQFF.

The chain combines TRBV27 with TRBJ2-3; TRBD2 aligns across 7 bases. Germline V CDR1 and CDR2: MNHEY, SMNVEV (reference sequence). Trimming cost V 5 bases and J 4 bases; bases outside gene matches: 6. The CDR3 is 14 amino acids. The CDR3 nucleotides are TGTGCCAGCAGTCTTCGGGAGGAGGCAGATACGCAGTATTTT. Amino acids: CASSLREEADTQYF.

The V and J genes are TRBV4-3 and TRBJ1-2; D not resolved. The CDR3 has 15 residues. V lost 1 base and J 6 bases, leaving 15 bases between the germline ends. Germline assignment: CDR1 LGHNA and CDR2 YSLEER. The CDR3 reads CASSQGSRISNGYTF. The DNA for the CDR3 is TGCGCCAGCAGCCAAGGAAGTCGGATCTCCAATGGCTACACCTTC.

In its sample, this clone was seen a few times. V gene TRBV7-9 combines with J gene TRBJ1-6; D gene uncertain. Germline CDR1 is SEHNR and CDR2 is FQNEAQ (reference sequence). The CDR3 has 13 amino acids. V lost 3 bases to trimming and J lost 7 bases, with 7 bases between them. The CDR3 loop is CASSFGENSPLHF. The CDR3, as DNA: TGTGCCAGCAGCTTCGGGGAAAATTCACCCCTCCACTTT. Full variable domain (outside the CDR3, taken from reference TRBV7-9 and TRBJ1-6): DTGVSQNPRHKITKRGQNVTFRCDPISEHNRLYWYRQTLGQGPEFLTYFQNEAQLEKSRLLSDRFSAERPKGSFSTLEIQRTEQGDSAMYLCASSFGENSPLHFGNGTRLTVT.

The chain couples TRBV29-1 to TRBJ2-2; 8 bases are shared with TRBD2. This CDR3 is 14 amino acids long. Germline V lookup: CDR1 SQVTM, CDR2 ANQGSEA. V gave up 6 bases and J gave up 6 bases; unmatched junction bases: 9. The CDR3 protein is CSVPTARGAGELFF. The CDR3 DNA reads TGCAGCGTCCCTACCGCGCGGGGGGCCGGGGAGCTGTTTTTT.

The genes are TRBV6-1 and TRBJ2-4; D is possibly TRBD1 (6 bases). CDR1 MNHNS and CDR2 SASEGT come from the germline V gene. V lost 3 bases, J lost 6 bases, and 18 bases lay in between. The CDR3 loop spans 16 amino acids. CDR3 sequence: CASSDFRTVTLNIQYF. The DNA for the CDR3 is TGTGCCAGCAGTGATTTCAGGACAGTAACCTTAAACATTCAGTACTTC.

The J gene is TRBJ2-7, the V gene TRBV4-1, with 11 bases matching TRBD2. Germline CDR1 is MGHRA and CDR2 is YSYEKL. The CDR3 sequence is 14 residues long. J lost 5 bases, V lost 3 bases, and 3 bases had no gene match. In nucleotides, the CDR3 is TGCGCCAGCAGCCACCTAGCGGGAGGTGACGAGCAGTACTTC. It specifies CASSHLAGGDEQYF.

The chain joins TRBV19 to TRBJ1-1; D remains ambiguous. V was pared by 3 bases and J by 0 bases, with 14 bases between. Germline V gives CDR1 LNHDA, CDR2 SQIVND (reference sequence). The length of the CDR3 is 16 residues. The CDR3 DNA is TGTGCCAGTAGTATCCAGCAAACTCGGATGAACACTGAAGCTTTCTTT. It specifies CASSIQQTRMNTEAFF.

The genes are TRBV2 and TRBJ1-1, with 7 positions matching TRBD1. Germline V gives CDR1 SNHLY, CDR2 FYNNEI. V dropped 6 bases and J dropped 1; count of bases not matched to a gene: 8. The CDR3 consists of 15 residues. Here the CDR3 reads CASRLSQGSNTEAFF. The CDR3 bases are TGTGCCAGCAGGCTCTCACAGGGGTCGAACACTGAAGCTTTCTTT.

This clone was found once. The rearrangement joins TRBV30 to TRBJ2-5, with a tentative D call TRBD1 (6 bases). The J call may be in error: the DNA end matches TRBJ2-7 better. This CDR3 has 13 amino acids. CDR1 is GTSNPN, CDR2 SVGIG, per germline (reference sequence). The CDR3 sequence is CAWSSAGEYEQYF. DNA of the CDR3: TGTGCCTGGAGTTCGGCAGGGGAGTACGAGCAGTACTTC.

The CDR3 bases are TGCGCCAGCAGCTTGGGTGGGACAGGGGGTCAGCCCCAGCATTTT. Protein: CASSLGGTGGQPQHF. V gene TRBV5-1 combines with J gene TRBJ1-5; the match to TRBD1 covers 11 bases. Germline trimming cut 0 bases from V and 6 bases from J; bases unmatched to any gene: 2. CDR3 length equals 15 residues. The V gene's germline CDR1 is SGHRS and CDR2 YFSETQ.

This clone occurred once. The chain recombines TRBV18 with TRBJ2-7; the match to TRBD2 covers 9 bases. J lost 3 bases, V lost 6 bases, and 12 bases had no gene match. The CDR3 extends over 16 amino acids. Germline loops: CDR1 KGHSH, CDR2 LQKENI. The CDR3 here is CASSDTTTSGDYEQYF. CDR3 DNA: TGTGCCAGCTCTGACACTACGACTAGCGGAGACTACGAGCAGTACTTC.

The J gene is TRBJ2-1, the V gene TRBV7-9; D is undetermined. Germline CDR1 reads SEHNR; CDR2 reads FQNEAQ (reference sequence). The CDR3 is made up of 11 amino acids. V shed 1 base and J shed 9 bases, with 4 bases lying between them. The DNA of the CDR3 is TGTGCCAGCAGCTTAGAGATTGAGCAGTTCTTC. Amino acid sequence: CASSLEIEQFF.

As for this clone: No conserved phenylalanine or tryptophan is present at the end of the CDR3, so a read error is the likely explanation. The chain links TRBV2 to TRBJ1-2; D is undetermined. The germline V and J ends were trimmed by 7 bases and 2 bases, with 8 bases remaining between them. Per the germline V gene, CDR1 is SNHLY and CDR2 is FYNNEI. This CDR3 is built from 12 residues. The CDR3 loop is CASNDLNYGYTL. The CDR3 DNA sequence: TGTGCCAGCAACGATCTAAACTATGGCTACACCCTC.

V and J are TRBV19 and TRBJ2-7; 9 nucleotides line up with TRBD1. Germline V gene lookup returns CDR1 LNHDA and CDR2 SQIVND (reference sequence). Losses at the gene ends were 3 bases for V and 1 base for J; bases not matched to a gene: 4. This CDR3 is 15 amino acids long. CDR3 nucleotides: TGTGCCAGTAGTATCGGACAGGGGCCATCCTACGAGCAGTACTTC. Translating gives CASSIGQGPSYEQYF.

V gene TRBV7-3 combines with J gene TRBJ2-5; tentatively, D is TRBD1 or TRBD2 (6 bases each). There are 14 residues in the CDR3. Trimming took 4 bases from V and 3 from J, leaving 12 bases between them. Germline loops: CDR1 SGHTA, CDR2 FQGTGA. The CDR3 sequence is CASSSLGGEETQYF. The CDR3 DNA reads TGTGCCAGCAGCTCCCTGGGGGGCGAAGAGACCCAGTACTTC.

V gene TRBV28 combines with J gene TRBJ2-3; D is uncertain. V gave up 6 bases and J gave up 5 bases, with 12 bases separating them. Per germline, CDR1 MDHEN and CDR2 SYDVKM. The CDR3 spans 13 residues. The DNA of the CDR3 is TGTGCCAGCAGACCAAAGACGAGAGATACGCAGTATTTT. Encoded protein: CASRPKTRDTQYF.

This CDR3 is CASSITTGYGYTF. CDR3 bases: TGTGCCAGTAGTATAACCACAGGATATGGCTACACCTTC. V gene TRBV19 combines with J gene TRBJ1-2; D might be TRBD1 (5 bases). The V end was cut by 2 bases, the J end by 5 bases, with 9 bases between. CDR3 size: 13 residues. Germline V CDR1 and CDR2: LNHDA, SQIVND (reference sequence).

CDR3 residues: CAEREGQGVNYGYTF. DNA for the CDR3: TGTGCCGAGCGGGAGGGGCAGGGGGTCAACTATGGCTACACCTTC. The rearrangement links TRBV30 to TRBJ1-2, with 7 bases matching TRBD1. The CDR3 length is 15 residues. V gave up 8 bases and J gave up 2 bases; unmatched junction bases: 14. Germline CDR1 GTSNPN, CDR2 SVGIG (reference sequence).

The chain links TRBV6-1 to TRBJ2-7; D unresolved. There are 15 residues in the CDR3. V was pared by 0 bases and J by 2 bases, with 11 bases between. CDR1 is MNHNS and CDR2 is SASEGT in the germline V gene. CDR3 amino acids: CASSEADGETYEQYF. The DNA for the CDR3 is TGTGCCAGCAGTGAAGCGGACGGCGAAACCTACGAGCAGTACTTC.